This is a list of T cell receptor beta chains from one sample in a study of blood T cell repertoires in COVID-19. The protocol was immunoSEQ multiplex PCR, while the TCRdb copy is restricted to in-frame clones and leaves out a portion. The repertoire has about 150,000 clones, approximately 86% of them found once; the top ten carry around 3.5%. Sequencing was carried out using peripheral blood. Receptor source: a man in his 70s with acute or convalescent COVID-19. Both conserved end residues are trimmed from each CDR3.

13 | TRBV28 | ASSLMQANTGELF
13 | TRBV6-5 | ASSDSWTAANVLT
15 | TRBV28 | ASSLPTGRAAKNIQY
14 | TRBV7-3 | ASSFVSDGGTGELF
10 | TRBV18 | ASSQRDYEQY
13 | TRBV11-2 | ASSLDRNSYYGYT
9 | TRBV28 | ASRILAEQF
12 | TRBV5-1 | ASRAGTPTDTQY
14 | TRBV6-1 | ASSEWDTWRMDEQY
16 | TRBV24-1 | ATSDPGHSFSGANVLT
13 | TRBV27 | ASSLMSAAFYEQY
13 | TRBV10-3 | AISGNSASTDTQY
11 | TRBV27 | ASSFRGASPLH
14 | TRBV18 | ASSPTLAGADGELF
14 | TRBV19 | ASSIWAGQGINEQF
13 | TRBV4-1 | ASSQAGGRITEAF
9 | TRBV20-1 | SADPGSEQF
13 | TRBV9 | ASSVGTSGYNEQF
13 | TRBV9 | ASSVGVTNTGELF
11 | TRBV3-1/TRBV3-2 | ASSQAGNTEAF
14 | TRBV18 | ASSPGQGVINYGYT
13 | TRBV11-2 | ASRKPGLAGETQY
14 | TRBV29-1 | SAADRTSGRGNEQF
13 | TRBV3-1/TRBV3-2 | ASSQDGQGGSPLH
11 | TRBV5-4 | ASSRDRWATQY
16 | TRBV28 | ASRRTSGRGGAKNIQY
11 | TRBV19 | ASSRDMSYEQY
11 | TRBV24-1 | ATSEGHLETQY
14 | TRBV7-2 | ASSLRAASGTYEQY
13 | TRBV19 | ASSLYSSTNEKLF
14 | TRBV18 | ASSPRQPEDEDEQF
14 | TRBV7-3 | ASSLRRASNTGELF
13 | TRBV2 | ASSEGTGSYNEQF
13 | TRBV3-1/TRBV3-2 | ASSQDGTGANVLT
13 | TRBV5-1 | ASSFELGVGYGYT
13 | TRBV3-1/TRBV3-2 | ASSPNRGQSTEAF
11 | TRBV28 | ASRPGTGIIAF
13 | TRBV19 | ASSIPGQVYNEQF
14 | TRBV2 | ASSEGPRGTYYGYT
11 | TRBV6-5 | ASSRLGGSPLH
10 | TRBV27 | ASSRQGEGYT
11 | TRBV5-1 | ASSLERGYEQY
13 | TRBV15 | ATSRDRGVNTEAF
13 | TRBV7-3 | ASSSLAGEIDTQY
15 | TRBV7-9 | ASRPNRAGENTGELF
15 | TRBV7-9 | ASSPGTSGVAADTQY
12 | TRBV19 | ASSIAEGFEKLF
10 | TRBV5-1 | ASGRVADTQY
13 | TRBV5-1 | ASSLNPADDEKLF
14 | TRBV2 | ASSDQSSGIHNEQF
13 | TRBV11-2 | ASSLVGDRINEQF
11 | TRBV3-1/TRBV3-2 | ASSHPGLYEQY
12 | TRBV5-1 | ASSLELFTGELF
13 | TRBV3-1/TRBV3-2 | ASSQLGQGRNEQF
13 | TRBV5-6 | ASSLAGLAEETQY